Following are 24 T cell receptor beta chains from one sample sequenced in a study of blood T cell repertoires in COVID-19. Method: immunoSEQ multiplex PCR; TCRdb's copy keeps in-frame clones and lacks some. The sample contains fewer than 250,000 clones, around 80% of which appear only once. Sequenced input: peripheral blood. All receptors come from a man between 50 and 59 years old with active or convalescent COVID-19.

This clone has only one observation. The rearrangement joins TRBV2 to TRBJ1-4; unclear D gene. In germline, CDR1 is SNHLY, CDR2 FYNNEI. The CDR3 is made up of 18 amino acids. Deletions cut 1 base from V and 1 base from J, with 16 bases between. The CDR3 region is CASSEDRVIGETNEKLFF. CDR3 sequence (DNA): TGTGCCAGCAGTGAAGACCGGGTAATCGGGGAAACTAATGAAAAACTGTTTTTT.

The chain joins TRBV3-1 (or the pseudogene TRBV3-2) to TRBJ2-7; 9 bases fit TRBD1. The CDR3 consists of 18 residues. With V trimmed by 0 bases and J by 3 bases, 12 bases remained unmatched. Germline CDR1 and CDR2: LGHDT and YNNKEL (reference sequence). CDR3 protein: CASSQDYRGREVDYEQYF. CDR3 in DNA: TGTGCCAGCAGCCAAGACTACAGGGGGCGGGAAGTGGACTACGAGCAGTACTTC.

The V call is TRBV14, the J call TRBJ1-1; tentative D call: TRBD1 (6 bases). This CDR3 contains 16 residues. The ends were cut back, 0 bases at V and 7 bases at J, with 18 bases in the middle. Germline CDR1 reads SGHDN; CDR2 reads FVKESK. CDR3: CASSQDVTGSTLEAFF. For the CDR3, the DNA is TGTGCCAGCAGCCAAGATGTTACAGGGTCGACACTTGAAGCTTTCTTT.

This clone was counted only a few times. The V and J genes are TRBV5-1 and TRBJ2-7; D not certain. The germline V gene has CDR1 SGHRS and CDR2 YFSETQ. The CDR3 is 14 residues long. V was shortened by 0 bases and J by 2 bases, with 9 bases between the two germline ends. The CDR3 DNA sequence: TGCGCCAGCAGCTTGGCAGGTACCACCTACGAGCAGTACTTC. It specifies CASSLAGTTYEQYF.

The J gene is TRBJ1-1, the V gene TRBV27; no clear D. CDR3 length: 13 residues. Trimming removed 0 bases at V and 1 base at J, with 3 bases between. CDR1 is MNHEY and CDR2 is SMNVEV in the germline V gene (reference sequence). The CDR3 loop is CASSLSRNTEAFF. As DNA, the CDR3 is TGTGCCAGCAGTTTATCGAGGAACACTGAAGCTTTCTTT.

This sequence joins TRBV19 and TRBJ1-4; TRBD1 agrees at 7 bases. The junction had 5 bases not matched to a gene; V was cut back by 3 bases and J by 1 base. Germline CDR1 reads LNHDA; CDR2 reads SQIVND (reference sequence). CDR3 length equals 16 residues. In DNA form, the CDR3 reads TGTGCCAGTAGTATCGGGCAGGGGGAAACTAATGAAAAACTGTTTTTT. Amino acids: CASSIGQGETNEKLFF.

V is TRBV4-1 and J is TRBJ1-4, with TRBD1 identical over 8 bases. The length of the CDR3 is 14 residues. The germline gives CDR1 MGHRA, CDR2 YSYEKL. J gave up 10 bases and V 2 bases, and 6 bases lay outside the gene matches. CDR3 coding DNA: TGCGCCAGCAGCCAATCAGGACAGGGAGGAAAACTGTTTTTT. Protein product: CASSQSGQGGKLFF.

This sequence joins TRBV4-1 and TRBJ2-3, with 9 bases that match TRBD2. CDR1 and CDR2 (germline): MGHRA, YSYEKL. The CDR3 spans 16 residues. The junction had 6 bases not matched to a gene; V was cut back by 4 bases and J by 1 base. The CDR3 nucleotides read TGCGCCAGCAGCCTAATGCGGGGGGGCGGCACAGATACGCAGTATTTT. Translating it yields CASSLMRGGGTDTQYF.

The chain carries TRBV24-1 and TRBJ2-2, with 7 bases fitting TRBD1. This CDR3 spans 16 amino acids. Germline CDR1 reads KGHDR; CDR2 reads SFDVKD. V shed 3 bases and J 0 bases; nucleotides not matched to a gene: 3. The CDR3 bases are TGTGCCACCAGTGATCCGGGACAGACGAACACCGGGGAGCTGTTTTTT. It yields the protein CATSDPGQTNTGELFF.

V is TRBV19 and J is TRBJ2-5, with 13 bases identical to TRBD2. Germline V gene sequence: CDR1 LNHDA, CDR2 SQIVND (reference sequence). The ends lost 3 bases at V and 1 base at J; junction bases unmatched: 5. This CDR3 region has 17 residues. CDR3 region: CASSIGTSGAPQETQYF. CDR3 nucleotides: TGTGCCAGTAGTATCGGGACTAGCGGGGCCCCCCAAGAGACCCAGTACTTC.

This chain connects TRBV4-1 to TRBJ1-2; D is unresolved. With 0 bases removed from V and 6 bases from J, the gap between germline ends came to 14 bases. The CDR3 totals 15 residues. From germline, CDR1 is MGHRA and CDR2 YSYEKL. In nucleotides, the CDR3 is TGCGCCAGCAGCCAAGACCTGTCGAGGGTTCATGGCTACACCTTC. Translated, it gives CASSQDLSRVHGYTF.

This rearrangement joins TRBV11-2 to TRBJ1-1, with D hard to call. Trimming pared 2 bases from V and 1 base from J, leaving 8 bases between. The CDR3 is 14 residues long. In germline, CDR1 is SGHAT, CDR2 FQNNGV. For the CDR3, the DNA is TGTGCCAGCAGCTTACTGGAGACGAACACTGAAGCTTTCTTT. Translated, it gives CASSLLETNTEAFF.

As to this clone: The germline gene is not matched at one end of the junction; a read error may be the cause. The V and J genes are TRBV29-1 and TRBJ1-5; no reliable D call. Germline values: CDR1 SQVTM, CDR2 ANQGSEA. This CDR3 has 13 residues. This CDR3 reads CSVEGQRGQPQHF. For the CDR3, the DNA is TGCAGCGTCGAAGGGCAGCGGGGTCAGCCCCAGCATTTT.

The chain is built from TRBV19 and TRBJ2-3, with 12 bases identical to TRBD2. Trimming cost V 5 bases and J 4 bases; bases outside gene matches: 7. The CDR3 covers 16 residues. CDR1 LNHDA and CDR2 SQIVND come from the germline V gene (reference sequence). The CDR3 bases are TGTGCCAGTAGTCCTAGCGGGGGGGCCCGGCCAGATACGCAGTATTTT. Protein: CASSPSGGARPDTQYF.

Details on this clone: The junction and the germline gene differ at one end; a read error may be behind it. The V and J genes are TRBV2 and TRBJ2-7; D might be TRBD2 (6 bases). Germline V gene sequence: CDR1 SNHLY, CDR2 FYNNEI. This CDR3 is 12 amino acids long. CDR3 amino acids: CASSEGRGQKDF. CDR3 bases: TGTGCCAGCAGTGAAGGGAGGGGTCAGAAGGACTTC.

The chain couples TRBV2 to TRBJ2-1; 10 bases align to TRBD1. The CDR3 loop spans 15 amino acids. The germline V gene has CDR1 SNHLY and CDR2 FYNNEI. The V segment lost 5 bases and the J segment 2 bases; nucleotides outside the gene matches: 3. CDR3 protein: CASSMTGGTYNEQFF. In DNA form, the CDR3 reads TGTGCCAGCAGTATGACAGGGGGCACCTACAATGAGCAGTTCTTC.

The chain is built from TRBV5-1 and TRBJ2-1; 8 nucleotides line up with TRBD2. This CDR3 is built from 17 residues. V gave up 2 bases and J gave up 8 bases; unmatched junction bases: 15. Germline CDR1 and CDR2: SGHRS and YFSETQ. Here the CDR3 DNA reads TGCGCCAGCAGCTTAACGCCTTCCGGGAGGGGCTCCTATGAGCAGTTCTTC. Translating it yields CASSLTPSGRGSYEQFF.

This chain uses TRBV27 with TRBJ1-2; no definite D call. The CDR3 is 14 amino acids. The V end was cut by 2 bases, the J end by 7 bases, with 14 bases between. The germline V gene encodes CDR1 MNHEY and CDR2 SMNVEV (reference sequence). As DNA, the CDR3 is TGTGCCAGCAGTTTAACAAGGATCGGGGTTGGCTACACCTTC. Translating it yields CASSLTRIGVGYTF.

The V and J genes are TRBV27 and TRBJ1-5; D gene ambiguous. CDR3 length: 14 amino acids. V was clipped by 2 bases and J by 9 bases, with 14 bases between them. Germline lookup yields CDR1 MNHEY and CDR2 SMNVEV (reference sequence). CDR3 in amino acids: CASSLDDASGPQHF. The DNA for the CDR3 is TGTGCCAGCAGTTTAGACGACGCCTCAGGGCCCCAGCATTTT.

This chain links TRBV19 with TRBJ1-1; D unresolved. This CDR3 is 15 amino acids long. Looked up from germline, CDR1 is LNHDA and CDR2 is SQIVND (reference sequence). The V end lost 3 bases, the J end lost 0 bases, and 11 bases lay between the germline ends. The CDR3 bases are TGTGCCAGTAGTATGGTCATAGCCATGAACACTGAAGCTTTCTTT. Its protein product is CASSMVIAMNTEAFF.

This chain connects TRBV2 to TRBJ1-2; possibly TRBD1 for D (5 bases). CDR3 length: 12 amino acids. CDR1 is SNHLY and CDR2 is FYNNEI in the germline V gene. V lost 7 bases and J 3 bases, leaving 9 bases between the germline ends. For the CDR3, the DNA is TGTGCCAGCACCCAGACAGACTATGGCTACACCTTC. Protein sequence: CASTQTDYGYTF.

Points on this clone: At the DNA level, this CDR3 is encoded by other sequences in the same sample as well. The chain combines TRBV19 with TRBJ1-5; 7 bases match TRBD1. The germline CDR1 and CDR2 sequences are LNHDA and SQIVND (reference sequence). V shed 7 bases and J 5 bases; nucleotides not matched to a gene: 5. This CDR3 is built from 13 residues. The CDR3 sequence is CASTRDRDQPQHF. For the CDR3, the DNA is TGTGCCAGTACTCGAGACAGGGATCAGCCCCAGCATTTT.

This clone has a single count. The chain has TRBV19 and TRBJ1-1; D perhaps matches TRBD1 (6 bases). Looked up from germline, CDR1 is LNHDA and CDR2 is SQIVND (reference sequence). V was trimmed by 6 bases and J by 8 bases, leaving 16 bases between them. The CDR3 sequence is 13 residues long. CDR3 DNA sequence: TGTGCCAGTAGCTACACAGGGTCCCGGGAAGCTTTCTTT. Translated: CASSYTGSREAFF. Full variable domain (remainder filled in from reference TRBV19 and TRBJ1-1): DGGITQSPKYLFRKEGQNVTLSCEQNLNHDAMYWYRQDPGQGLRLIYYSQIVNDFQKGDIAEGYSVSREKKESFPLTVTSAQKNPTAFYLCASSYTGSREAFFGQGTRLTVV.

The rearrangement uses TRBV29-1 and TRBJ2-7; perhaps TRBD2 as D (5 bases). V lost 5 bases and J lost 5, with 10 bases in between. Per germline, CDR1 SQVTM and CDR2 ANQGSEA. This CDR3 contains 11 residues. CDR3 nucleotides: TGCAGCGTTCTCGGGGTCCACGAGCAGTACTTC. This translates into CSVLGVHEQYF.